The source of this TCR beta chain is a study of cytomegalovirus exposure and HLA in healthy donors. Points from the study as a whole: A few chains tied to CMV proved CMV antigen-specific in vitro. Accounts indicate the classifier identified cytomegalovirus status with strong specificity and sensitivity. Investigators reported over 150 TCR beta chains as tied to cytomegalovirus.

The CDR3 has 15 amino acids. The germline CDR1 and CDR2 sequences are SGHTA and FQGNSA. The junction had 8 bases not matched to a gene; V was cut back by 4 bases and J by 6 bases. The donors were members of the roughly 120-subject validation cohort (separate from the approximately 670-subject first cohort). The table came from immunoSEQ multiplex PCR; TCRdb's copy has only in-frame clones and leaves some out. This table has 120,000 or so clones, 70% to 90% appearing once. Turning to this clone: The antigen is unknown.

The sample consisted of PBMCs. The sequence was collected from a woman under 30 in good health and CMV-seronegative. The chain is built from TRBV7-2 and TRBJ2-7, with 11 bases lining up with TRBD2. CDR3 sequence (DNA): TGTGCCAGCAGCTCAACTAGCGGGAGTGAATCCGAGCAGTACTTC. Residues: CASSSTSGSESEQYF.